Presented here are 7 T cell receptor beta chains from one specimen sequenced in a study of T cells in Graves' hyperthyroidism and ophthalmopathy. Template material for amplifying TCR beta CDR3 regions consisted of RNA transcripts. With the HTBI primer set, the TCR CDR3 went through a first round of RT-PCR. TCRdb re-called the multiplex PCR reads with MiXCR, one entry per CDR3 protein. The sample has fewer than 700,000 distinct CDR3 sequences; roughly 18% are singletons. Input material: blood. These receptors were obtained from a woman under 30 with Graves' ophthalmopathy.

This clonotype has a count of ten or more. V usage is TRBV20-1 and J usage is TRBJ2-7; TRBD1 agrees at 8 bases. The CDR3 runs to 16 residues. With V trimmed by 3 bases and J by 3 bases, 13 bases remained unmatched. Germline V gene lookup returns CDR1 DFQATT and CDR2 SNEGSKA (reference sequence). The CDR3 reads CSASWIPGQDNYEQYF. The CDR3 coding sequence is TGCAGTGCTAGTTGGATTCCGGGACAGGACAACTACGAGCAGTACTTC.

This clonotype was recorded at least ten times. The chain employs TRBV7-6 and TRBJ1-1; 10 nucleotides agree with TRBD1. Germline V lookup: CDR1 SGHVS, CDR2 FNYEAQ. The CDR3 has 13 residues. V shed 9 bases and J 6 bases; nucleotides not matched to a gene: 7. The CDR3 nucleotides are TGTGCCAGTAAAGGGACAGGGGACGCTGAAGCTTTCTTT. Its protein product is CASKGTGDAEAFF.

This clonotype was seen many times. The chain links TRBV29-1 to TRBJ1-1; no firm D call. The CDR3 is 11 residues long. CDR1 is SQVTM and CDR2 is ANQGSEA in the germline V gene. Deletions cut 0 bases from V and 3 bases from J, with 2 bases between. The CDR3 region is CSVEEYTEAFF. The CDR3 region has the DNA TGCAGCGTTGAAGAGTACACTGAAGCTTTCTTT.

The chain employs TRBV29-1 and TRBJ2-1; unclear D gene. The length of the CDR3 is 14 residues. Looked up from germline, CDR1 is SQVTM and CDR2 is ANQGSEA. V was shortened by 2 bases and J by 0 bases, with 8 bases between the two germline ends. CDR3 in amino acids: CSVEHLSSYNEQFF. CDR3 bases: TGCAGCGTTGAACACCTGAGCTCCTACAATGAGCAGTTCTTC.

Notes on this clonotype: Compared with germline, one end of the junction differs, possibly owing to a read error. The V and J genes are TRBV20-1 and TRBJ2-7; 7 nucleotides agree with TRBD1. Germline CDR1 DFQATT, CDR2 SNEGSKA (reference sequence). The CDR3 sequence is 18 residues long. The CDR3 sequence is CSARDFGGNGTDSYERYF. The CDR3 DNA reads TGCAGTGCTAGAGACTTTGGGGGTAATGGGACAGACTCCTACGAGCGGTACTTC.

This chain connects TRBV28 to TRBJ2-3, with 7 nucleotides matching TRBD2. This CDR3 region has 15 residues. CDR1 and CDR2 from the germline V gene are MDHEN and SYDVKM. Trimming took 9 bases from V and 2 from J; bases not matched to a gene: 11. The CDR3 protein is CASRTSQGLTDTQYF. The CDR3 DNA reads TGTGCCAGTCGGACTAGTCAGGGCCTCACAGATACGCAGTATTTT.

This chain joins TRBV6-5 and TRBJ1-2, with 7 nucleotides matching TRBD1. Trimming took 2 bases from V and 9 from J; bases not matched to a gene: 3. CDR1 and CDR2 from the germline V gene are MNHEY and SVGAGI. This CDR3 has 12 residues. CDR3 region: CASSYRQGRYTF. CDR3 sequence (DNA): TGTGCCAGCAGTTACAGACAGGGTCGCTACACCTTC.